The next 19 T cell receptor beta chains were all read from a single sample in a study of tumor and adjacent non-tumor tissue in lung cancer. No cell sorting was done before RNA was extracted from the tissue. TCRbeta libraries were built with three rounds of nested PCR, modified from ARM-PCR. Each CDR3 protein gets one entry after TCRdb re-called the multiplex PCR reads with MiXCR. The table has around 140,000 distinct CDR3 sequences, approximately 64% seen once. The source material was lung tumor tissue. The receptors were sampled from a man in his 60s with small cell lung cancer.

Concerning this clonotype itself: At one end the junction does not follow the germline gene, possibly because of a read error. The CDR3 reads CASSFPAGLAETQYF. The CDR3 nucleotides are TGTGCCAGCAGCTTCCCAGCAGGGTTAGCAGAGACCCAGTATTTC. J is TRBJ2-5 and V is TRBV11-2; possible D gene TRBD1, 5 bases. The V gene's germline CDR1 is SGHAT and CDR2 FQNNGV. The CDR3 totals 15 residues.

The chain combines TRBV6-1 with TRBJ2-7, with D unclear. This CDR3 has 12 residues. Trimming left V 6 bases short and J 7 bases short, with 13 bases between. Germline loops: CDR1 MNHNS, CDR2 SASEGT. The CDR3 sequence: CASRHGAEEQYF. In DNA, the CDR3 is TGTGCCAGCAGGCACGGAGCCGAGGAGCAGTACTTC.

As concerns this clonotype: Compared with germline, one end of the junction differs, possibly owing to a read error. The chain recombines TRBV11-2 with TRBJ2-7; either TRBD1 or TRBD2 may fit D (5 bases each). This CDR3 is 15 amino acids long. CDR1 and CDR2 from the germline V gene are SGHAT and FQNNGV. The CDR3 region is CTSSLEGTGYEEQYF. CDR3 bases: TGTACCAGCAGCTTAGAGGGGACGGGGTACGAGGAGCAGTACTTC.

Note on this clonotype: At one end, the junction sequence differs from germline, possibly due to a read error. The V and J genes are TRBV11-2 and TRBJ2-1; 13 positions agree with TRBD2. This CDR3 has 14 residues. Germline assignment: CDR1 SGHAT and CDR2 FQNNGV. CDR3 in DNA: TGTGCCAGCAGCCTTACTAGCGGGGGGGATGAGCAGTTTTTC. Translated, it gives CASSLTSGGDEQFF.

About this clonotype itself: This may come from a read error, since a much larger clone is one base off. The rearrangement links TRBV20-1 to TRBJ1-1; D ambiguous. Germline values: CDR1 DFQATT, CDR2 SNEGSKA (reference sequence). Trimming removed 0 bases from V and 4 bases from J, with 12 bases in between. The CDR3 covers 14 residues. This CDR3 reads CSARDRQWGTEAFF. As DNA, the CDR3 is TGCAGTGCTAGAGATCGGCAGTGGGGCACTGAAGCTTTCTTT.

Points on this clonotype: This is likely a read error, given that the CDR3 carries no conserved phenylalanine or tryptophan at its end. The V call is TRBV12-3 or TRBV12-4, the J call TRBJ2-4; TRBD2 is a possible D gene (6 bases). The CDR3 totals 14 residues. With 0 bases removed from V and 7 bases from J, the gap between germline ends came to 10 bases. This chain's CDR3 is CASSLASGGNIQYL. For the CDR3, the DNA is TGTGCCAGCAGTTTAGCGAGCGGAGGGAACATTCAGTACCTC.

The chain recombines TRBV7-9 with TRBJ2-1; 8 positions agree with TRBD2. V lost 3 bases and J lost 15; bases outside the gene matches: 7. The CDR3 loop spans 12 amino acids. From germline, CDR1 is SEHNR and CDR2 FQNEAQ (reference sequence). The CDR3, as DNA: TGTGCCAGCAGCTTTCAGCGGGAGAAATCGTTCTTC. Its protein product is CASSFQREKSFF.

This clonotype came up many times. CDR3 bases: TGCAGTGCTAGAGAAGGAGCGGGAGACTACAATGAGCAGTTCTTC. Translated: CSAREGAGDYNEQFF. V is TRBV20-1 and J is TRBJ2-1, with 8 bases identical to TRBD2. Germline V lookup: CDR1 DFQATT, CDR2 SNEGSKA (reference sequence). Germline trimming cut 0 bases from V and 3 bases from J; bases unmatched to any gene: 4. The CDR3 consists of 15 residues.

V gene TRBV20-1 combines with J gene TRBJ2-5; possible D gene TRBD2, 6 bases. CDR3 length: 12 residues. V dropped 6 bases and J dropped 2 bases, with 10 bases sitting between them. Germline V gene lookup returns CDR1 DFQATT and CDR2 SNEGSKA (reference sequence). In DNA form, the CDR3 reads TGCAGTGCCGGGGACTTTCAAGAGACCCAGTACTTC. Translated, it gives CSAGDFQETQYF.

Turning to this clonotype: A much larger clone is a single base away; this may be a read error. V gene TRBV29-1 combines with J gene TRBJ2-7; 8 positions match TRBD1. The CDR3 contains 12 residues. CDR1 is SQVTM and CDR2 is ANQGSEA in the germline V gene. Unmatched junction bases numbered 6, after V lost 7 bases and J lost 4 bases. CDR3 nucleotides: TGCAGCGGGGGACAGGAGAATTACGAGCAGTACTTC. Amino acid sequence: CSGGQENYEQYF.

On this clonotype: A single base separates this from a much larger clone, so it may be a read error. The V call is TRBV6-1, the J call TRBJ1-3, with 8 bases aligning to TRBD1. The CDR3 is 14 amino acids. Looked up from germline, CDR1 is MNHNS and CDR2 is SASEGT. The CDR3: CASSAQGAGNTMYF. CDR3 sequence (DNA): TGTGCCAGCAGTGCCCAGGGGGCTGGAAACACCATGTATTTT.

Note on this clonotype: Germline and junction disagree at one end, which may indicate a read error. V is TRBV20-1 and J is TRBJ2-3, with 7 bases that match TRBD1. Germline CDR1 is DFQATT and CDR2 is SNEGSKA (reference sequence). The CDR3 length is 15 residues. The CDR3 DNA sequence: TGCAGTGCTAGTCTCGGGACAGACTACACAGATGCGCAGTATTTT. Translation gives CSASLGTDYTDAQYF.

CDR3: CAIRQGQGAYNEQFF. CDR3 DNA sequence: TGTGCCATCAGGCAGGGACAGGGCGCGTACAATGAGCAGTTCTTC. The rearrangement uses TRBV12-3 or TRBV12-4 and TRBJ2-1; 9 bases line up with TRBD1. This CDR3 has 15 residues. V lost 10 bases to trimming and J lost 4 bases; unmatched junction nucleotides: 11.

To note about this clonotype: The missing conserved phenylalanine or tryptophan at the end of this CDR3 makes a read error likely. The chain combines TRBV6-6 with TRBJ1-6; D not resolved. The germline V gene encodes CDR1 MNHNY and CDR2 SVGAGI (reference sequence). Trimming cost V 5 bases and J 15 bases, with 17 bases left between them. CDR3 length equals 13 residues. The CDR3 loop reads CASSPGRERILHI. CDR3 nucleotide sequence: TGTGCCAGCAGTCCCGGACGGGAGAGGATCCTCCACATT.

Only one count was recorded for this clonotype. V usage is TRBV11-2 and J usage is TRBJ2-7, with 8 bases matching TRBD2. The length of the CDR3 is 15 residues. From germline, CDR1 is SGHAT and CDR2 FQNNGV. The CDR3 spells CVSSLQAGDSSEQYV. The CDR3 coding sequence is TGTGTCAGCAGCTTACAAGCGGGAGATTCCTCCGAGCAGTACGTC.

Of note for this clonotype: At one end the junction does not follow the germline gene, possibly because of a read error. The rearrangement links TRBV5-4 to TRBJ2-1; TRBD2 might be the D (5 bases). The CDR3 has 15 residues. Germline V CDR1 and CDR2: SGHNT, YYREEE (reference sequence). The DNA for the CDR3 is TGTGCCAGCAGCTTGTTTATCGGGAACTACAATGAGCAGTTATTC. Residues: CASSLFIGNYNEQLF.

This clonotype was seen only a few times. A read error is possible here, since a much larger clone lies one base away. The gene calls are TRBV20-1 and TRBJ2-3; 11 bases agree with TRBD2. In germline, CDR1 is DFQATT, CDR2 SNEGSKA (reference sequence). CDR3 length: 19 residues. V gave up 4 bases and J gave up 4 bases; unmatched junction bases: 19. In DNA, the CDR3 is TGCAGTGCTATAGCGATTAGCGGGAGGGCCGAGGCTCTCCCAGATACGCAGTATTTT. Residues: CSAIAISGRAEALPDTQYF.

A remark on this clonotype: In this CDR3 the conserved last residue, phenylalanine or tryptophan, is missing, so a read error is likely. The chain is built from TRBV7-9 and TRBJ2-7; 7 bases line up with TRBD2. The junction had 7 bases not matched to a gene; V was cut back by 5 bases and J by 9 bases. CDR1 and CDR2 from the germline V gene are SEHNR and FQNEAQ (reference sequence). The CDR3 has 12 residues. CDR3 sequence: CASSRLALGQYL. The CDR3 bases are TGTGCCAGCAGCAGACTAGCCCTCGGGCAGTACCTC.

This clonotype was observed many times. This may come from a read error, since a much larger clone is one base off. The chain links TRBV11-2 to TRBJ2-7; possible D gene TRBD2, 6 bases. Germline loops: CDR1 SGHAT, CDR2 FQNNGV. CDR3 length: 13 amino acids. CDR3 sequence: CASSLGGTYGQYF. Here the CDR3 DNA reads TGTGCCAGCAGCTTAGGCGGGACCTACGGGCAGTACTTC.